Listed here are 2 T cell receptor beta chains from one sample, sequenced in a study of T cells in Graves' hyperthyroidism and ophthalmopathy (dated by TCRdb to between 2018 and 2021). Receptor libraries were prepared by multiplex PCR. Sequencing took place on an Illumina HiSeq 2000. Amplification of TCR beta CDR3 regions was carried out from RNA transcripts. The first round of RT-PCR for the TCR CDR3 was performed with the HTBI primer set and the Qiagen OneStep RT-PCR kit. Clones were called with MiXCR by TCRdb after fastp trimmed the public reads at Q25, and only in-frame beta chains were retained. A single entry per CDR3 protein holds the most common genes and DNA from its merged rows. In this sample the table shows about 400,000 distinct CDR3 sequences, around a quarter of which occur a single time. 73% of the sample is taken by the ten largest. What was sequenced was blood. The receptors derive from a man over 45 with Graves' hyperthyroidism.

The V and J genes are TRBV10-2 and TRBJ1-1; D is uncertain. The CDR3 totals 13 residues. Germline lookup yields CDR1 WSHSY and CDR2 SAAADI. V dropped 8 bases and J dropped 7 bases, with 17 bases sitting between them. CDR3 sequence reads: CASRPGLKFEAFF. Here the CDR3 DNA reads TGCGCCAGCCGGCCGGGCCTCAAATTTGAAGCTTTCTTT.

This clonotype was found a few times. The CDR3 loop reads CASSLRAVTGELFF. CDR3 nucleotides: TGTGCCAGCAGTTTAAGGGCTGTCACCGGGGAGCTGTTTTTT. The chain links TRBV27 to TRBJ2-2; D gene unclear. Germline loops: CDR1 MNHEY, CDR2 SMNVEV (reference sequence). The CDR3 extends over 14 amino acids. The V and J ends lost 2 bases and 4 bases respectively, with 8 bases between them.